A selection of T cell receptor beta chains follows, all from one sample in a study of OX40 agonist ivuxolimab in advanced cancers. Sequencing was performed with immunoSEQ multiplex PCR; in TCRdb, only in-frame clones are kept and a portion is missing. The data contain approximately 70,000 clones, 86% of them singletons. The sample consisted of CD4+ or CD8+ T cells sorted from blood, taken in a trial of the OX40 agonist ivuxolimab. The receptors derive from an adult with an advanced solid tumor such as melanoma, head and neck, liver or kidney cancer. Both conserved end residues are part of each CDR3. The D gene is left open where the match is weak. Only part of the rows carry a size: once, few, many, or a class if the clone is expanded.

J gene,V gene,D gene,clone size,CDR3 protein,CDR3 DNA
TRBJ2-7,TRBV19,TRBD1,NA,CASSWDRVGSEQYF,TGTGCCAGTAGTTGGGACAGGGTGGGCAGTGAGCAGTACTTC
TRBJ2-5,TRBV10-3,NA,NA,CAISESNRGGETQYF,TGTGCCATCAGTGAGTCAAACAGGGGAGGGGAGACCCAGTACTTC
TRBJ2-3,TRBV28,NA,NA,CASTGFTDTQYF,TGTGCCAGTACAGGGTTCACAGATACGCAGTATTTT
TRBJ2-7,TRBV9,TRBD1,NA,CASSVTGNEQYF,TGTGCCAGCAGCGTGACAGGGAACGAGCAGTACTTC
TRBJ2-3,TRBV2,TRBD2,NA,CASSEIAGALTDTQYF,TGTGCCAGCAGTGAAATAGCGGGGGCCCTCACAGATACGCAGTATTTT
TRBJ1-2,TRBV30,TRBD1,NA,CAWKVRGPGYGYTF,TGTGCCTGGAAGGTCAGGGGGCCGGGCTATGGCTACACCTTC
TRBJ1-1,TRBV4-1,TRBD1,few,CASSPQQGANTEAFF,TGCGCCAGCAGTCCTCAACAGGGGGCGAACACTGAAGCTTTCTTT
TRBJ2-7,TRBV30,NA,NA,CAWSGFYEQYF,TGTGCCTGGAGTGGATTTTACGAGCAGTACTTC
TRBJ1-3,TRBV5-1,NA,NA,CASSFSAGAGNTIYF,TGCGCCAGCAGCTTCTCGGCGGGAGCTGGAAACACCATATATTTT
TRBJ1-1,TRBV7-2,NA,once,CASSAGLRNTEAFF,TGTGCCAGCAGCGCAGGGTTACGGAACACTGAAGCTTTCTTT
TRBJ2-7,TRBV5-1,NA,NA,CASSFTRDTTYEQYF,TGCGCCAGCAGCTTTACCCGGGACACCACCTACGAGCAGTACTTC
TRBJ2-2,TRBV9,TRBD1,NA,CASNRQGNPNTGELFF,TGTGCCAGCAACAGACAGGGAAACCCGAACACCGGGGAGCTGTTTTTT
TRBJ1-5,TRBV19,TRBD1,NA,CASKTNRGGAQPQHF,TGTGCCAGTAAGACGAACAGGGGAGGCGCTCAGCCCCAGCATTTT
TRBJ2-7,TRBV16,TRBD2,NA,CASSPTSGGSYEQYF,TGTGCCAGCAGCCCTACTAGCGGGGGGAGCTACGAGCAGTACTTC